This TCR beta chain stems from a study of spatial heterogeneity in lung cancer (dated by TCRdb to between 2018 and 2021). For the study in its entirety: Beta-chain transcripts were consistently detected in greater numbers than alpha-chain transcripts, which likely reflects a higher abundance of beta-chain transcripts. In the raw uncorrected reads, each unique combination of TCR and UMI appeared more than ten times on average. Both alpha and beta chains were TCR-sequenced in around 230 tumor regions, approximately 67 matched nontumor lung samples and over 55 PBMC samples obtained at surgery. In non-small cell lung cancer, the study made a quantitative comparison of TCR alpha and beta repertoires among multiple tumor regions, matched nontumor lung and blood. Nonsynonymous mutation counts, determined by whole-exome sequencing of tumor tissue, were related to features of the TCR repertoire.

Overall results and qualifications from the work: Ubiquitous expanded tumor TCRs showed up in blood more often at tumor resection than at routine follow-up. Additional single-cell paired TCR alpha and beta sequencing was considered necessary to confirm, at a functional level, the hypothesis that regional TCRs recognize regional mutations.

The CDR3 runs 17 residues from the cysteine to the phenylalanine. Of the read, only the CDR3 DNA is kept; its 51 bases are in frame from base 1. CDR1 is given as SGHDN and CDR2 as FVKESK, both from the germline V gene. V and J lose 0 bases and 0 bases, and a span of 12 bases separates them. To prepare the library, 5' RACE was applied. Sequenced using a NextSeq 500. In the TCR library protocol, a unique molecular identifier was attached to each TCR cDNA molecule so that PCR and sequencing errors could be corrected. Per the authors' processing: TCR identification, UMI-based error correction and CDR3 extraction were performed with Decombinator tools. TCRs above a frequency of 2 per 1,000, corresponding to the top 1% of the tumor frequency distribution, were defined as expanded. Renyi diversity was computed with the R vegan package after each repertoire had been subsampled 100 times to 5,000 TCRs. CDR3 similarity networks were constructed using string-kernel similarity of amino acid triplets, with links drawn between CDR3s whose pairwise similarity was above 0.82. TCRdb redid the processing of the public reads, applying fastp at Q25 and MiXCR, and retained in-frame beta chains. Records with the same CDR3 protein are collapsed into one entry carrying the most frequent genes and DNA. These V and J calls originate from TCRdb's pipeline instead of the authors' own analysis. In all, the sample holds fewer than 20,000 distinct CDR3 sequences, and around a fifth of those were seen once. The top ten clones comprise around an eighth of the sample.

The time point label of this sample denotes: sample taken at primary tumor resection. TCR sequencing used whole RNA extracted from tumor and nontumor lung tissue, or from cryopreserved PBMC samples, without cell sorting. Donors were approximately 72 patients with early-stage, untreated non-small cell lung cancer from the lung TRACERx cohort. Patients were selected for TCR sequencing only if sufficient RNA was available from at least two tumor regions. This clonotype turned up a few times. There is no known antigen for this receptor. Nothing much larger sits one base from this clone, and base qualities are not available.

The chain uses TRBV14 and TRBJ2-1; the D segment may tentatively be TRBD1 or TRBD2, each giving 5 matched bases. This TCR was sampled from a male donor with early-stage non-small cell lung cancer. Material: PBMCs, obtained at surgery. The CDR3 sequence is CASSQDLRGPSYNEQFF. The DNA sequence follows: TGTGCCAGCAGCCAAGATCTGAGGGGCCCCTCCTACAATGAGCAGTTCTTC. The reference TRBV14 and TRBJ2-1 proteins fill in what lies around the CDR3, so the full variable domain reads EAGVTQFPSHSVIEKGQTVTLRCDPISGHDNLYWYRRVMGKEIKFLLHFVKESKQDESGMPNNRFLAERTGGTYSTLKVQPAELEDSGVYFCASSQDLRGPSYNEQFFGPGTRLTVL.